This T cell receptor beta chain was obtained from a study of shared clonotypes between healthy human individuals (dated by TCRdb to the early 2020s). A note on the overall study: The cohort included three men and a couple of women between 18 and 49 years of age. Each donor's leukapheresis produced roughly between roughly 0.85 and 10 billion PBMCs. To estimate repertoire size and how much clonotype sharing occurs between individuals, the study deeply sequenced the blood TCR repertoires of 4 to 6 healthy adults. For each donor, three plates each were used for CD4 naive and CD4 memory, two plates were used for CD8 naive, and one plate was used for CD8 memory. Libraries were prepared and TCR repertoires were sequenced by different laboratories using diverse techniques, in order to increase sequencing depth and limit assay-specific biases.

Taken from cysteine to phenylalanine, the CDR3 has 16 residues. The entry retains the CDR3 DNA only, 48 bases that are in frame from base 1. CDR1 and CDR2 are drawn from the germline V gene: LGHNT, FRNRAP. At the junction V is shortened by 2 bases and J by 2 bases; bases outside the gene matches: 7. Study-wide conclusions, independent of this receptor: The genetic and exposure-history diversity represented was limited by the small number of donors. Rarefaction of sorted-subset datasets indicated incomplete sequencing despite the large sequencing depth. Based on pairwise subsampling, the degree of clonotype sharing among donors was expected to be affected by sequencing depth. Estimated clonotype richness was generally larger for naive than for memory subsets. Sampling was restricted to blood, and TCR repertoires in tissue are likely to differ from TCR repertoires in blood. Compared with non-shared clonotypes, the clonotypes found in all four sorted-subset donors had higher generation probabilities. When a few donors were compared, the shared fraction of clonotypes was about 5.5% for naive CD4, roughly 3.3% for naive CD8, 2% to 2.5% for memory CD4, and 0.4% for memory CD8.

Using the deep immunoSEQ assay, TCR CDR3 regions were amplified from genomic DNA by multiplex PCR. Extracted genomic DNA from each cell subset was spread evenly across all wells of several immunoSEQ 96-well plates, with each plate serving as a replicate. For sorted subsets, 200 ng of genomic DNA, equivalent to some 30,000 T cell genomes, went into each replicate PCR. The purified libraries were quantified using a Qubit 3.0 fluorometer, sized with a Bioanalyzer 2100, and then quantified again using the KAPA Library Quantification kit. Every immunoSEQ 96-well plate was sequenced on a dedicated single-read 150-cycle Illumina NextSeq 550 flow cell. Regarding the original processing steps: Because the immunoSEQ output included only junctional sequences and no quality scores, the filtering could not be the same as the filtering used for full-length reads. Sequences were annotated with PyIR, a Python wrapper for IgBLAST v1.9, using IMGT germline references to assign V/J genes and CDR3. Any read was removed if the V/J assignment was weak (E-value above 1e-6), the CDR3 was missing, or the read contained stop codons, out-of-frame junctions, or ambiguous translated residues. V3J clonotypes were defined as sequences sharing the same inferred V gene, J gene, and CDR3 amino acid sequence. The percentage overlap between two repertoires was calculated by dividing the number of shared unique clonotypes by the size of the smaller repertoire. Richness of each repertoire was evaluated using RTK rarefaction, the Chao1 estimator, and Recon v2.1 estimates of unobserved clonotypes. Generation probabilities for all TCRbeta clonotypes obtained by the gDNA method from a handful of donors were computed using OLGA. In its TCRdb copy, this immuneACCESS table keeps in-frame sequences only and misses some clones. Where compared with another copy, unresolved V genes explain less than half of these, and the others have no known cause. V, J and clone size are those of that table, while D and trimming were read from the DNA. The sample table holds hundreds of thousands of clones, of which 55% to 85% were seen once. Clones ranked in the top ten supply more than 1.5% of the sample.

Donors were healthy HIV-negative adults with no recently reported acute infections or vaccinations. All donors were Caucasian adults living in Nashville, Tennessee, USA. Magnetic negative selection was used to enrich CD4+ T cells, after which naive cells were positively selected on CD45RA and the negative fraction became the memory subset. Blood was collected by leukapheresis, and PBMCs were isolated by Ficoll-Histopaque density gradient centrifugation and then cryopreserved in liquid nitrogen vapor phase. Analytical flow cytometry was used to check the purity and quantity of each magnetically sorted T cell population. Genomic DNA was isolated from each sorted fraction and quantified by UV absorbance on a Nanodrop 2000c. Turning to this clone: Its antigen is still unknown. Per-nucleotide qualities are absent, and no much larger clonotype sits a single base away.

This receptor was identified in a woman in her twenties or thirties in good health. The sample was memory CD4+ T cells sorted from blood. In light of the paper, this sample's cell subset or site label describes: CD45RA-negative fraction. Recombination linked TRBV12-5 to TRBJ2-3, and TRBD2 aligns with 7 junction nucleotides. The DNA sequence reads TGTGCTAGTGGTTTGTTTTTAGCGGGTCACACAGATACGCAGTATTTT. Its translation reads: CASGLFLAGHTDTQYF.